This T cell receptor (beta chain) is drawn from a study of blood T cell repertoires in COVID-19. Study in general: The origin of the acute and convalescent COVID-19 samples was the United States, Italy and Spain.

This clone was counted once. TCRdb's table, derived via immunoSEQ multiplex PCR, lists solely in-frame clones and lacks some. Among just over 650,000 clones, around 89% were seen once, and the ten largest hold more than 0.25%. This CDR3 has 14 residues. Germline V lookup: CDR1 SGDLS, CDR2 YYNGEE. V lost 0 bases and J lost 3, with 8 bases in between. Sequenced sample: peripheral blood. The V call is TRBV9, the J call TRBJ2-3; D call uncertain. This sequence was found in a woman between 18 and 30 years old with acute or convalescent COVID-19. CDR3 in DNA: TGTGCCAGCAGCGTAGAAGTGGAGACAGATACGCAGTATTTT. Amino acid sequence: CASSVEVETDTQYF.